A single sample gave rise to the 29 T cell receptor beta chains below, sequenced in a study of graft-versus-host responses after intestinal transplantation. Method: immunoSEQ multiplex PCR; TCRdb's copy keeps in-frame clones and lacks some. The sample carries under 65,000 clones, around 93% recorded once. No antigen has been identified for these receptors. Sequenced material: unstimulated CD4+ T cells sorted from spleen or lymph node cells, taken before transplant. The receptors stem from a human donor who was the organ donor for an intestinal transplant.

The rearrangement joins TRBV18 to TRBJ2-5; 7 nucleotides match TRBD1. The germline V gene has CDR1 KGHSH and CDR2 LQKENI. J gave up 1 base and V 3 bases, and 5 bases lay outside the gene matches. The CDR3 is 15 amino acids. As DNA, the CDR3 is TGTGCCAGCTCACCTTTTAGGGACAGCCAAGAGACCCAGTACTTC. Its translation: CASSPFRDSQETQYF. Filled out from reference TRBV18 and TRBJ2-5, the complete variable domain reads NAGVMQNPRHLVRRRGQEARLRCSPMKGHSHVYWYRQLPEEGLKFMVYLQKENIIDESGMPKERFSAEFPKEGPSILRIQQVVRGDSAAYFCASSPFRDSQETQYFGPGTRLLVL.

The CDR3 DNA reads as TGTGCCAGCAGTGGATTGAGGGGCCGGACCGGGGAGCTGTTTTTT. It specifies CASSGLRGRTGELFF. The chain combines TRBV2 with TRBJ2-2; either TRBD1 or TRBD2 may fit D (5 bases each). Germline values: CDR1 SNHLY, CDR2 FYNNEI. CDR3 size: 15 residues. Trimming shortened V by 4 bases and J by 5 bases, and 14 bases separated the two germline ends.

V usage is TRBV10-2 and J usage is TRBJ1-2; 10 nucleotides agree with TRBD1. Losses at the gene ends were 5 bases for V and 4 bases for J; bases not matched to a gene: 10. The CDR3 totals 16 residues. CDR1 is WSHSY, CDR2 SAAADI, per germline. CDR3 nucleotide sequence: TGCGCCAGCAGTCGGGGACAGGGGATCGGGCTCTATGGCTACACCTTC. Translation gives CASSRGQGIGLYGYTF.

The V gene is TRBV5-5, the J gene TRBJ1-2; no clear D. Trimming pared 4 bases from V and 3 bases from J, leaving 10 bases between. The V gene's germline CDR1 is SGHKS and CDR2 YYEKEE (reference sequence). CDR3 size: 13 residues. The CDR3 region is CASSPDSYYGYTF. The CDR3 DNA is TGTGCCAGCAGCCCTGACTCTTACTATGGCTACACCTTC.

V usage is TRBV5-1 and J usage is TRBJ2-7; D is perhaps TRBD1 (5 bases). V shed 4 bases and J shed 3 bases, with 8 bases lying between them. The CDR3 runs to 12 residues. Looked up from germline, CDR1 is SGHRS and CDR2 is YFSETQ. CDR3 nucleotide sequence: TGCGCCAGCAGCCTCCAGGGCTACGAGCAGTACTTC. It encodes CASSLQGYEQYF.

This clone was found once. This CDR3 is CASSSSMGLAGVLYEQYF. CDR3 DNA sequence: TGTGCCAGCAGCTCCTCAATGGGTCTAGCGGGGGTACTCTACGAGCAGTACTTC. The gene calls are TRBV11-3 and TRBJ2-7, with TRBD2 matching over 10 bases. Germline lookup yields CDR1 SGHNT and CDR2 YENEEA. V lost 4 bases to trimming and J lost 3 bases; unmatched junction nucleotides: 15. CDR3 size: 18 residues. The whole variable domain, filled in from reference TRBV11-3 and TRBJ2-7, reads EAGVVQSPRYKIIEKKQPVAFWCNPISGHNTLYWYLQNLGQGPELLIRYENEEAVDDSQLPKDRFSAERLKGVDSTLKIQPAELGDSAVYLCASSSSMGLAGVLYEQYFGPGTRLTVT.

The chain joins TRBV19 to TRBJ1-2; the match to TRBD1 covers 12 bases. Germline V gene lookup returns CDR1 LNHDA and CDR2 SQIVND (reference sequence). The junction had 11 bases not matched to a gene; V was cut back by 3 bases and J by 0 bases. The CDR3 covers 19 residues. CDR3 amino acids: CASSMSGDRGRTANYGYTF. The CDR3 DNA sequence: TGTGCCAGTAGTATGAGCGGGGACAGGGGGCGAACAGCTAACTATGGCTACACCTTC.

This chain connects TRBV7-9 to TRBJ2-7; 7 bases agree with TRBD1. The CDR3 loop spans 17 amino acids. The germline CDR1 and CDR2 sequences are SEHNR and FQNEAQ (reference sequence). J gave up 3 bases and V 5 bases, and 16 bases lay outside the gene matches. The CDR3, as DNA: TGTGCCAGCAGCCTAGGTCCAGGGGGACCTATAAACTACGAGCAGTACTTC. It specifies CASSLGPGGPINYEQYF. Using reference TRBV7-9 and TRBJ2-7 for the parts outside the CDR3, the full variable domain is DTGVSQNPRHKITKRGQNVTFRCDPISEHNRLYWYRQTLGQGPEFLTYFQNEAQLEKSRLLSDRFSAERPKGSFSTLEIQRTEQGDSAMYLCASSLGPGGPINYEQYFGPGTRLTVT.

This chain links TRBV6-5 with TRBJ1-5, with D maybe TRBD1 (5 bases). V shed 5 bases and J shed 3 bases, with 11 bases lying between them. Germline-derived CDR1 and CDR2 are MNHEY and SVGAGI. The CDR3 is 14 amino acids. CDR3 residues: CASSESGPNQPQHF. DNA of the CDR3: TGTGCCAGCAGTGAATCGGGGCCCAATCAGCCCCAGCATTTT.

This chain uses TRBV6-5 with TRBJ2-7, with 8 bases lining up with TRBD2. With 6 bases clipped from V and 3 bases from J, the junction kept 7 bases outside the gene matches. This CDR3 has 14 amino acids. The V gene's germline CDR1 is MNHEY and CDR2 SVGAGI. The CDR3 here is CASRGLARNYEQYF. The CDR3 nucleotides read TGTGCCAGCAGAGGACTAGCCCGAAACTACGAGCAGTACTTC.

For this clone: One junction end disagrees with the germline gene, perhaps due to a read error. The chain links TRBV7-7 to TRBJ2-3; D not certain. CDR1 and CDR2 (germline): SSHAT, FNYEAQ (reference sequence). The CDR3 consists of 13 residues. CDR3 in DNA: TGTGCTAGCAGCTTAGAAGAGAAGAATACGCAGTATTTT. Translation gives CASSLEEKNTQYF.

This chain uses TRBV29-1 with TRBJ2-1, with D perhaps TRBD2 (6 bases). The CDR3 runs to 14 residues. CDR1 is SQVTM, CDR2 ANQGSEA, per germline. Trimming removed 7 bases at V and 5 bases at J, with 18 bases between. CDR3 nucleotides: TGCAGCGCTAAGATGGCCGGGACTCACAATGAGCAGTTCTTC. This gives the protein CSAKMAGTHNEQFF.

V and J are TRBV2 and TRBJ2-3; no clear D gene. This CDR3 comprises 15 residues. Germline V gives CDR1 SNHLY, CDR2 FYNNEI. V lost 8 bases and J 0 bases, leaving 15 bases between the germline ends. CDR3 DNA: TGTGCCAGCGAGTCTAAGGCCCTCAGCACAGATACGCAGTATTTT. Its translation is CASESKALSTDTQYF.

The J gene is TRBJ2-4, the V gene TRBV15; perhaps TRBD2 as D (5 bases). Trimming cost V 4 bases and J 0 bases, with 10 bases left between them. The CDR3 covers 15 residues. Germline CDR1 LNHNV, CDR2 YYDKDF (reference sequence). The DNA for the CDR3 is TGTGCCACCAGCACCGGACTTAAAGCCAAAAACATTCAGTACTTC. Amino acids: CATSTGLKAKNIQYF.

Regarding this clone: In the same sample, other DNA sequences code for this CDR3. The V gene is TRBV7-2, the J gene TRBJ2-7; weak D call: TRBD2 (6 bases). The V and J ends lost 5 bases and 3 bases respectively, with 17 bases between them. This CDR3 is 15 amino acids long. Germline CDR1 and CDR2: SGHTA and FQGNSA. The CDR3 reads CASSPGVAVYYEQYF. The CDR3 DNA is TGTGCCAGCAGCCCTGGTGTAGCGGTGTACTACGAGCAGTACTTC.

CDR3 residues: CASSLKASSGGYEQFF. The CDR3 bases are TGTGCCAGCAGCTTAAAGGCCTCTAGCGGGGGTTATGAGCAGTTCTTC. J is TRBJ2-1 and V is TRBV7-3, with TRBD2 matching over 10 bases. Germline CDR1 SGHTA, CDR2 FQGTGA. V was pared by 1 base and J by 8 bases, with 8 bases of the junction left unmatched. This CDR3 comprises 16 residues.

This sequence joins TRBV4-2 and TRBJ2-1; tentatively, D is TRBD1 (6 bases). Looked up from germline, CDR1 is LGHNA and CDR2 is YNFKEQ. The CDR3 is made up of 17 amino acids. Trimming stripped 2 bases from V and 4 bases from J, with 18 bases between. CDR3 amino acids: CASSQNRGHGGYNEQFF. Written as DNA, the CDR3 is TGTGCCAGCAGCCAAAACCGGGGACACGGAGGTTACAATGAGCAGTTCTTC.

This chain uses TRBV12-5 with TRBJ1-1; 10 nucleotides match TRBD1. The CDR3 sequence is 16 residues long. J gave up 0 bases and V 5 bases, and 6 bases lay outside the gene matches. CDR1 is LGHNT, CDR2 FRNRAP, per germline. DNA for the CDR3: TGTGCTAGTGGTGAGCCGACAGGGGGCTTGAACACTGAAGCTTTCTTT. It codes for CASGEPTGGLNTEAFF. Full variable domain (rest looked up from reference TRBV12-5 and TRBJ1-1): DARVTQTPRHKVTEMGQEVTMRCQPILGHNTVFWYRQTMMQGLELLAYFRNRAPLDDSGMPKDRFSAEMPDATLATLKIQPSEPRDSAVYFCASGEPTGGLNTEAFFGQGTRLTVV.

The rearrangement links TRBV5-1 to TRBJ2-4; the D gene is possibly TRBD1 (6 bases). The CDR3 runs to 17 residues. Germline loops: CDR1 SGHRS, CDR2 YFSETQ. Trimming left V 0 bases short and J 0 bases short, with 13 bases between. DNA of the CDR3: TGCGCCAGCAGCTTGGTAGGGGAAGGGGGAGCCAAAAACATTCAGTACTTC. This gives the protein CASSLVGEGGAKNIQYF.

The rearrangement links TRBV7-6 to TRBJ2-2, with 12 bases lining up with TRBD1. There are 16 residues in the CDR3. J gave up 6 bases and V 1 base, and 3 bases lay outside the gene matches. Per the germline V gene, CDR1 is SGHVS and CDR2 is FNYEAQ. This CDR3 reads CASSLVGQGAAGELFF. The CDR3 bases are TGTGCCAGCAGCTTAGTGGGACAGGGGGCAGCCGGGGAGCTGTTTTTT.

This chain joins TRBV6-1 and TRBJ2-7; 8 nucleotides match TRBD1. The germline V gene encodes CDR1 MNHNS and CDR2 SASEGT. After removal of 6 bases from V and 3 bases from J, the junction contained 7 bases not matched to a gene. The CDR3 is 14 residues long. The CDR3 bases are TGTGCCAGCAGGGCCGGGACAGGTTTCTACGAGCAGTACTTC. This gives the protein CASRAGTGFYEQYF.

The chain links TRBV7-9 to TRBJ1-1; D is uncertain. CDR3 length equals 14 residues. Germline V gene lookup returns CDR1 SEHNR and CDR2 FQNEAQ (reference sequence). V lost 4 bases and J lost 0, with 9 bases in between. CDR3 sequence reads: CASSSQNMNTEAFF. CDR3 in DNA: TGTGCCAGCAGCTCCCAGAACATGAACACTGAAGCTTTCTTT.

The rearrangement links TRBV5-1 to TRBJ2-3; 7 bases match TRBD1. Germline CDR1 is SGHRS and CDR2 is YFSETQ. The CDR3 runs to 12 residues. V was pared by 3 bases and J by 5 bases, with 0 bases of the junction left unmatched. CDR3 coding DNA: TGCGCCAGCAGCTACAGGGGAGATACGCAGTATTTT. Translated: CASSYRGDTQYF.

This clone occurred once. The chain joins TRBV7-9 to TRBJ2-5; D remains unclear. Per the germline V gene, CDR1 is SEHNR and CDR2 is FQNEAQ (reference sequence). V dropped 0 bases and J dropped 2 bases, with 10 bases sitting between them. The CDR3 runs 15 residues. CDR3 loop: CASSLASGRQETQYF. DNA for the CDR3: TGTGCCAGCAGCTTAGCATCGGGCAGACAAGAGACCCAGTACTTC.

CDR3 DNA sequence: TGTGCCAGCTCACCTATGGACAGGGCTGGTCAGCCCCAGCATTTT. Translation gives CASSPMDRAGQPQHF. The J gene is TRBJ1-5, the V gene TRBV18; 8 bases agree with TRBD1. The germline V gene encodes CDR1 KGHSH and CDR2 LQKENI. This CDR3 spans 15 amino acids. With V trimmed by 3 bases and J by 6 bases, 7 bases remained unmatched.

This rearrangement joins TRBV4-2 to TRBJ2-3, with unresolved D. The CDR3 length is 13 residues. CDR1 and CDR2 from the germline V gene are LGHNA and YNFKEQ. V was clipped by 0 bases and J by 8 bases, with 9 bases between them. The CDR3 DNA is TGTGCCAGCAGCCAAGATCATGCGGTTACGCAGTATTTT. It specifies CASSQDHAVTQYF.

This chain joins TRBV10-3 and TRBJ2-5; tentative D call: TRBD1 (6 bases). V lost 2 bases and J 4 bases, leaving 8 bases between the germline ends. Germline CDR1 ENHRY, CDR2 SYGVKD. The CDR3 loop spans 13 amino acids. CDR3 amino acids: CAISETRGETQYF. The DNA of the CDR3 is TGTGCCATCAGTGAGACCAGGGGAGAGACCCAGTACTTC.

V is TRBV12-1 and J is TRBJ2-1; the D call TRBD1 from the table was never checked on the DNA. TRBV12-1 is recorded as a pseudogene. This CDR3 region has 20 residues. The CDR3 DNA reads TGTGCCAGCAGCTTTCGGTCAGGGGGCTACGAACGGAGCTCCTACAATGAGCAGTTCTTC. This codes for CASSFRSGGYERSSYNEQFF.

CDR3 protein: CASSPRGWETQYF. The DNA of the CDR3 is TGTGCCAGCAGCCCGAGGGGGTGGGAGACCCAGTACTTC. The chain is built from TRBV7-6 and TRBJ2-5; tentatively, D is TRBD1 (6 bases). CDR1 and CDR2 from the germline V gene are SGHVS and FNYEAQ. V lost 5 bases to trimming and J lost 5 bases, with 12 bases between them. The CDR3 sequence is 13 residues long.